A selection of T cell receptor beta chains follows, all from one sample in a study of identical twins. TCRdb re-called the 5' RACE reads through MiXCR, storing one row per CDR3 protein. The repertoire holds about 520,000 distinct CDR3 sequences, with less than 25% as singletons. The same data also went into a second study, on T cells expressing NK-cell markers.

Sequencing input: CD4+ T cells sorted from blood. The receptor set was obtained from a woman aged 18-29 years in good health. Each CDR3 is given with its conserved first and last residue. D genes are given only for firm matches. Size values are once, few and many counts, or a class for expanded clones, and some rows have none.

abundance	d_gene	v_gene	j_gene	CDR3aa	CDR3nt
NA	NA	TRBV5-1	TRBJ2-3	CASSGPGTDTQYF	TGCGCCAGCAGCGGTCCTGGCACAGATACGCAGTATTTT
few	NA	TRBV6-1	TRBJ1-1	CASSELARTEAFF	TGTGCCAGCAGTGAATTAGCGAGGACTGAAGCTTTCTTT
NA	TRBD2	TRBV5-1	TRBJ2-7	CASTPGGMENEQYF	TGCGCCAGCACCCCGGGAGGGATGGAAAACGAGCAGTACTTC
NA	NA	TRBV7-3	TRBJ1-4	CASSPGAGNEKLFF	TGTGCCAGCAGCCCGGGTGCAGGGAACGAAAAACTGTTTTTT
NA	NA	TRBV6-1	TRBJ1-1	CASSEESCRF	TGTGCCAGCAGTGAAGAAAGCTGTCGCTTT
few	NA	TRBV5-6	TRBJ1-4	CASSRGNNEKLFF	TGTGCCAGCAGCCGAGGGAATAATGAAAAACTGTTTTTT
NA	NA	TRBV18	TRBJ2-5	CASSRQSKETQYF	TGTGCCAGCTCACGGCAGAGCAAAGAGACCCAGTACTTC
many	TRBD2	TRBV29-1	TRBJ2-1	CSVSKTSGIYNEQFF	TGCAGCGTGAGCAAAACTAGCGGAATCTACAATGAGCAGTTCTTC
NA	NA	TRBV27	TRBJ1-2	CASSLEGYSGYTF	TGTGCCAGCAGTTTAGAGGGTTACAGTGGCTACACCTTC
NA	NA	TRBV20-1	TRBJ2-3	CSASPGGDTQYF	TGCAGTGCCTCACCAGGGGGGGATACGCAGTATTTT
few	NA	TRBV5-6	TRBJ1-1	CASRKGVGVLWGFF	TGTGCCAGCAGAAAAGGGGTGGGGGTTCTATGGGGTTTCTTT
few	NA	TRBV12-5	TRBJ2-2	CASEPGLWVGELFF	TGTGCTAGTGAACCAGGGTTGTGGGTCGGGGAGCTGTTTTTT
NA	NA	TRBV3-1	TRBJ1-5	CASSQDTGPNQPQHF	TGTGCCAGCAGCCAAGATACCGGCCCGAATCAGCCCCAGCATTTT
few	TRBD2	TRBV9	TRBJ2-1	CASSVEVAGGFVEQFF	TGTGCCAGCAGCGTAGAAGTAGCGGGAGGATTTGTTGAGCAGTTCTTC
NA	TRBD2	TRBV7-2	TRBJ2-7	CASTSPREGSYEQYF	TGTGCCAGCACCTCCCCCCGGGAGGGCTCATACGAGCAGTACTTC
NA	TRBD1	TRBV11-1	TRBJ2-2	CASSFPKDRQGSSGELFF	TGTGCCAGCAGCTTCCCTAAAGATCGACAGGGCTCGAGCGGGGAGCTGTTTTTT
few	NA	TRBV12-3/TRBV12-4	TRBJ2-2	CASSLREDTGELFF	TGTGCCAGCAGTTTAAGGGAGGACACCGGGGAGCTGTTTTTT
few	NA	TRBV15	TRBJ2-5	CATSRVGETQYF	TGTGCCACCAGCAGAGTGGGGGAGACCCAGTACTTC
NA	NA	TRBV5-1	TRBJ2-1	CASSLAKSSYNEQFF	TGCGCCAGCAGCCTAGCGAAGAGCTCCTACAATGAGCAGTTCTTC
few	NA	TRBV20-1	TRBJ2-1	CSAGSSYNEQFF	TGCAGTGCTGGGAGCTCCTACAATGAGCAGTTCTTC
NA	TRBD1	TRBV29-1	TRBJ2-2	CSVRGTGITGELFF	TGCAGCGTGAGGGGGACAGGGATCACCGGGGAGCTGTTTTTT
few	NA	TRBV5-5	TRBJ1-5	CASSLAAGSRQPQHF	TGTGCCAGCAGCTTGGCAGCGGGTTCAAGGCAGCCCCAGCATTTT
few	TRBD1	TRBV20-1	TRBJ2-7	CSASRGQSYEQYF	TGCAGTGCTAGTAGGGGACAGTCCTACGAGCAGTACTTC
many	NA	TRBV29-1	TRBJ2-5	CSVVPHPRGAEQETQYF	TGCAGCGTTGTCCCCCACCCCCGCGGGGCAGAACAAGAGACCCAGTACTTC
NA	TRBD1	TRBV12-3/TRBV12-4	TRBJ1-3	CASRLQGATMDTIYF	TGTGCCAGCAGACTACAGGGGGCTACGATGGACACCATATATTTT
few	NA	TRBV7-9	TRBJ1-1	CASSFISYRDTEAFF	TGTGCCAGCAGCTTCATATCGTACCGGGACACTGAAGCTTTCTTT
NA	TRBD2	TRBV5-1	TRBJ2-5	CASSLQPPGGGGETQYF	TGCGCCAGCAGCTTGCAGCCTCCGGGAGGTGGGGGAGAGACCCAGTACTTC
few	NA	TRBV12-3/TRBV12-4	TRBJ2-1	CASSPQIDQFF	TGTGCCAGCAGTCCTCAGATCGACCAGTTCTTC
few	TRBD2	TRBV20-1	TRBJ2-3	CSAKIAGGSLDTQYF	TGCAGTGCTAAGATAGCGGGAGGTAGCTTAGATACGCAGTATTTT
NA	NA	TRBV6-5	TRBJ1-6	CASTFRPQEDSPLHF	TGTGCCAGCACGTTCCGGCCACAGGAAGATTCACCCCTCCACTTT
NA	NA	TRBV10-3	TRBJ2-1	CAISELVASYNEQFF	TGTGCCATCAGTGAGCTAGTGGCGTCCTACAATGAGCAGTTCTTC
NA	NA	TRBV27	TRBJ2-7	CASSRNGDLYEQYF	TGTGCCAGCAGCCGTAACGGGGATCTCTACGAGCAGTACTTC
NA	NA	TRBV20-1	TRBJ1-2	CSARVLQVGYTF	TGCAGTGCTAGAGTCTTACAGGTTGGCTACACCTTC
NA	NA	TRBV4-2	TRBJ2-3	CASSQGVTIASTDTQYF	TGTGCCAGCAGCCAAGGGGTTACAATTGCTAGCACAGATACGCAGTATTTT
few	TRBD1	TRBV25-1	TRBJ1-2	CASSESGDRVKGYTF	TGTGCCAGCAGTGAGTCGGGGGACAGGGTTAAGGGCTACACCTTC
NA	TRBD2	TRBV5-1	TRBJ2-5	CASSPTSGNLGETQYF	TGCGCCAGCAGCCCAACTAGCGGGAATCTGGGAGAGACCCAGTACTTC
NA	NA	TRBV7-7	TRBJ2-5	CASSLFGETQYF	TGTGCTAGCAGCTTGTTTGGAGAGACCCAGTACTTC
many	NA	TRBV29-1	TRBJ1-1	CSVVGLGNTEAFF	TGCAGCGTTGTGGGGCTGGGGAACACTGAAGCTTTCTTT
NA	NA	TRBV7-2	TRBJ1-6	CASSLGLYSPLHF	TGTGCCAGCAGCTTAGGACTGTATTCACCCCTCCACTTT
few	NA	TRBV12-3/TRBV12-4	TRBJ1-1	CASRDRFSTEAFF	TGTGCCAGCAGAGACAGGTTTAGCACTGAAGCTTTCTTT
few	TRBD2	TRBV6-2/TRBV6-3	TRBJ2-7	CASMTTRTSGTSYEQYF	TGTGCCAGCATGACAACGCGGACTAGCGGGACCTCCTACGAGCAGTACTTC
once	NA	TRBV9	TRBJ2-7	CASSVGPGGSSYEQYF	TGTGCCAGCAGCGTAGGTCCGGGCGGCAGCTCCTACGAGCAGTACTTC
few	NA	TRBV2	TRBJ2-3	CASSDRMSTDTQYF	TGTGCCAGCAGCGACAGGATGAGCACAGATACGCAGTATTTT
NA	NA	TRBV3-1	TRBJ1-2	CASSQGAARYGYTF	TGTGCCAGCAGCCAAGGGGCGGCTCGCTATGGCTACACCTTC
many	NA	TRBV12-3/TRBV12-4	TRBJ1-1	CASSGMVGTEAFF	TGTGCCAGCAGCGGGATGGTTGGCACTGAAGCTTTCTTT
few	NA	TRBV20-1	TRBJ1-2	CSAREGGNYGYTF	TGCAGTGCTAGAGAAGGAGGGAACTATGGCTACACCTTC